The 32 T cell receptor beta chains in this list originate from one sample, sequenced in a study of T cell changes during pregnancy in multiple sclerosis. The protocol was immunoSEQ multiplex PCR, while the TCRdb copy is restricted to in-frame clones and leaves out a portion. Of approximately 110,000 clones listed, 90% to 95% are singletons. The sample here was peripheral blood, taken after pregnancy. These receptors came from a female donor with multiple sclerosis, enrolled in a pregnancy study.

This rearrangement joins TRBV6-1 to TRBJ1-2, with D unresolved. This CDR3 contains 14 residues. Germline loops: CDR1 MNHNS, CDR2 SASEGT. V lost 3 bases, J lost 5 bases, and 13 bases lay in between. CDR3 sequence (DNA): TGTGCCAGCAGTGACCTAGGACTGATTTATGGCTACACCTTC. It yields the protein CASSDLGLIYGYTF.

The V gene is TRBV25-1, the J gene TRBJ1-3; 9 bases agree with TRBD1. Germline-derived CDR1 and CDR2 are MGHDK and SYGVNS. This CDR3 comprises 18 residues. Trimming removed 1 base from V and 0 bases from J; junction bases left unmatched: 7. In DNA, the CDR3 is TGTGCCAGCAGTGAATCTCTAGGACAGGGGCTCTCTGGAAACACCATATATTTT. It specifies CASSESLGQGLSGNTIYF. Combining the CDR3 with reference TRBV25-1 and TRBJ1-3 gives the whole variable domain EADIYQTPRYLVIGTGKKITLECSQTMGHDKMYWYQQDPGMELHLIHYSYGVNSTEKGDLSSESTVSRIRTEHFPLTLESARPSHTSQYLCASSESLGQGLSGNTIYFGEGSWLTVV.

The chain recombines TRBV7-2 with TRBJ2-7, with 7 bases lining up with TRBD2. The V gene's germline CDR1 is SGHTA and CDR2 FQGNSA. The V and J ends lost 4 bases and 6 bases, in that order; junction bases with no gene match: 12. The CDR3 loop spans 15 amino acids. The CDR3 is CASSSGSGDLGEQYF. The CDR3 bases are TGTGCCAGCAGCTCAGGGAGCGGGGATCTTGGCGAGCAGTACTTC.

The chain couples TRBV5-6 to TRBJ1-5; D not resolved. The V end lost 3 bases, the J end lost 0 bases, and 7 bases lay between the germline ends. The CDR3 runs to 14 residues. Germline CDR1 is SGHDT and CDR2 is YYEEEE. The CDR3 spells CASSSQDSNQPQHF. The CDR3 DNA is TGTGCCAGCAGCTCTCAGGATAGCAATCAGCCCCAGCATTTT.

V is TRBV5-1 and J is TRBJ2-3; a possible D gene is TRBD1 (6 bases). Germline assignment: CDR1 SGHRS and CDR2 YFSETQ. The germline V and J ends were trimmed by 2 bases and 0 bases, with 16 bases remaining between them. The length of the CDR3 is 17 residues. CDR3 nucleotides: TGCGCCAGCAGCTTTACCGACAGGATTTCTAGCACAGATACGCAGTATTTT. Translated: CASSFTDRISSTDTQYF.

The rearrangement uses TRBV27 and TRBJ1-6; 7 bases fit TRBD1. V lost 6 bases and J lost 9; bases outside the gene matches: 5. CDR3 size: 13 residues. CDR1 and CDR2 from the germline V gene are MNHEY and SMNVEV (reference sequence). CDR3 amino acids: CASSPQGSSPLHF. The CDR3 DNA follows: TGTGCCAGCAGCCCACAGGGGAGTTCACCCCTCCACTTT.

CDR3 sequence (DNA): TGTGCCAGCAGCTTGGCCGGGTGGGCAGATACGCAGTATTTT. Translating gives CASSLAGWADTQYF. The chain employs TRBV5-5 and TRBJ2-3; D is ambiguous. Per the germline V gene, CDR1 is SGHKS and CDR2 is YYEKEE (reference sequence). The V end was cut by 0 bases, the J end by 4 bases, with 9 bases between. CDR3 size: 14 residues.

In its sample, this clone was seen once. The CDR3 DNA reads TGTGCCAGCAGCACATCCGCCGGGACTAGCACAGATACGCAGTATTTT. Encoded protein: CASSTSAGTSTDTQYF. The chain recombines TRBV9 with TRBJ2-3; a possible D gene is TRBD2 (6 bases). Deletions cut 4 bases from V and 0 bases from J, with 15 bases between. The CDR3 spans 16 residues. Germline values: CDR1 SGDLS, CDR2 YYNGEE.

The chain joins TRBV15 to TRBJ1-4; the D gene is possibly TRBD1 (6 bases). V was clipped by 0 bases and J by 8 bases, with 10 bases between them. The CDR3 is made up of 14 amino acids. Germline CDR1 and CDR2: LNHNV and YYDKDF (reference sequence). DNA for the CDR3: TGTGCCACCAGCAGAGAGGGGGGGCTCGAAAAACTGTTTTTT. Residues: CATSREGGLEKLFF.

V is TRBV19 and J is TRBJ2-2; 7 bases are a match to TRBD1. This CDR3 contains 17 residues. CDR1 and CDR2 from the germline V gene are LNHDA and SQIVND (reference sequence). Trimming took 0 bases from V and 5 from J; bases not matched to a gene: 9. For the CDR3, the DNA is TGTGCCAGTAGTATAGAGGCACAGGGGTTTCAAACCGGGGAGCTGTTTTTT. This encodes CASSIEAQGFQTGELFF.

This clone was detected once. The V and J genes are TRBV15 and TRBJ2-1; TRBD2 matches 9 bases. The CDR3 consists of 18 residues. Germline V CDR1 and CDR2: LNHNV, YYDKDF (reference sequence). The junction had 9 bases not matched to a gene; V was cut back by 1 base and J by 2 bases. CDR3: CATSRAFGAGGAYNEQFF. The DNA of the CDR3 is TGTGCCACCAGCAGAGCTTTCGGAGCGGGGGGTGCCTACAATGAGCAGTTCTTC.

This clone was observed many times. V usage is TRBV19 and J usage is TRBJ2-5; 12 bases map to TRBD2. With V trimmed by 4 bases and J by 0 bases, 3 bases remained unmatched. In germline, CDR1 is LNHDA, CDR2 SQIVND (reference sequence). This CDR3 has 16 amino acids. The CDR3 DNA reads TGTGCCAGTAGTACCAGACTAGCGGGGGACCAAGAGACCCAGTACTTC. Protein product: CASSTRLAGDQETQYF.

This clone was detected only once. The genes are TRBV6-6 and TRBJ1-1, with no clear D. Trimming cost V 7 bases and J 6 bases, with 6 bases left between them. There are 10 residues in the CDR3. In germline, CDR1 is MNHNY, CDR2 SVGAGI (reference sequence). The CDR3 loop reads CASTAAEAFF. CDR3 nucleotide sequence: TGTGCCAGCACGGCGGCTGAAGCTTTCTTT.

In DNA, the CDR3 is TGTGCCAGCAGTTGGGGACAGGGCAGCTATGGCTACACCTTC. Amino acid sequence: CASSWGQGSYGYTF. The rearrangement joins TRBV27 to TRBJ1-2, with TRBD1 matching 9 bases. Germline V CDR1 and CDR2: MNHEY, SMNVEV (reference sequence). This CDR3 is built from 14 residues. V lost 4 bases to trimming and J lost 4 bases; unmatched junction nucleotides: 4.

V is TRBV5-6 and J is TRBJ1-2; D remains ambiguous. The CDR3 is 11 residues long. Germline V gene sequence: CDR1 SGHDT, CDR2 YYEEEE. With 6 bases removed from V and 4 bases from J, the gap between germline ends came to 7 bases. The CDR3: CASIGSYGYTF. DNA for the CDR3: TGTGCCAGCATAGGGAGCTATGGCTACACCTTC.

The rearrangement links TRBV27 to TRBJ1-6; TRBD1 is a possible D gene (6 bases). V lost 9 bases to trimming and J lost 7 bases, with 16 bases between them. Germline V gives CDR1 MNHEY, CDR2 SMNVEV (reference sequence). This CDR3 is 14 amino acids long. The CDR3 DNA reads TGTGCCAGTGGGGGCGGCGCAGACAATTCACCCCTCCACTTT. This gives the protein CASGGGADNSPLHF.

V gene TRBV19 combines with J gene TRBJ2-2, with 9 nucleotides matching TRBD1. This CDR3 is 16 amino acids long. CDR1 is LNHDA and CDR2 is SQIVND in the germline V gene (reference sequence). The J segment lost 4 bases and the V segment lost 6 bases, leaving 9 bases of the junction unmatched. The CDR3 coding sequence is TGTGCCAGTAGCTCCCACAGGGGGCTGGGCACCGGGGAGCTGTTTTTT. Residues: CASSSHRGLGTGELFF.

About this clone: Compared with germline, one end of the junction differs, possibly owing to a read error. The rearrangement uses TRBV7-7 and TRBJ2-5, with D possibly being TRBD1 (5 bases). Germline CDR1 is SSHAT and CDR2 is FNYEAQ (reference sequence). The CDR3 spans 14 residues. CDR3 sequence (DNA): TGTGCTAGCAGCTTAGCAGAAGGGGTAGAGACCCAGTACTTC. It codes for CASSLAEGVETQYF.

This clone came up once. This CDR3 is also generated by other DNA sequences in the sample. The V and J genes are TRBV5-1 and TRBJ2-7; D perhaps matches TRBD1 (6 bases). The CDR3 extends over 14 amino acids. Germline values: CDR1 SGHRS, CDR2 YFSETQ. V lost 1 base to trimming and J lost 0 bases, with 8 bases between them. The CDR3 spells CASSLKGGSYEQYF. In DNA, the CDR3 is TGCGCCAGCAGCTTGAAAGGGGGCTCCTACGAGCAGTACTTC.

The J gene is TRBJ2-1, the V gene TRBV9; the D gene is possibly TRBD1 (6 bases). Germline V gene data show CDR1 as SGDLS and CDR2 as YYNGEE. V lost 0 bases, J lost 8 bases, and 15 bases lay in between. This CDR3 spans 15 amino acids. The chain's CDR3 is CASSVEGVRQDEQFF. The CDR3 nucleotides read TGTGCCAGCAGCGTAGAGGGGGTGAGACAGGATGAGCAGTTCTTC. The full variable domain, in which reference TRBV9 and TRBJ2-1 provide the parts outside the CDR3, is DSGVTQTPKHLITATGQRVTLRCSPRSGDLSVYWYQQSLDQGLQFLIQYYNGEERAKGNILERFSAQQFPDLHSELNLSSLELGDSALYFCASSVEGVRQDEQFFGPGTRLTVL.

This chain links TRBV6-1 with TRBJ2-1; D is undetermined. The length of the CDR3 is 13 residues. Germline lookup yields CDR1 MNHNS and CDR2 SASEGT. V lost 3 bases to trimming and J lost 12 bases, with 15 bases between them. CDR3 in DNA: TGTGCCAGCAGTGAGAGCCCTCACAGTGCGCAGTTCTTC. It is translated as CASSESPHSAQFF.

The gene calls are TRBV5-1 and TRBJ1-6; D is undetermined. Germline V gene lookup returns CDR1 SGHRS and CDR2 YFSETQ. CDR3 length: 15 amino acids. The germline V and J ends were trimmed by 4 bases and 10 bases, with 18 bases remaining between them. CDR3 coding DNA: TGCGCCAGCAGCCCCGGCGGAGAAGGATACTCACCCCTCCACTTT. Protein sequence: CASSPGGEGYSPLHF.

V is TRBV9 and J is TRBJ2-5, with 8 positions matching TRBD1. The V gene's germline CDR1 is SGDLS and CDR2 YYNGEE. V was clipped by 4 bases and J by 0 bases; unmatched bases: 8. The CDR3 loop spans 16 amino acids. CDR3 residues: CASSPRTGTYQETQYF. As DNA, the CDR3 is TGTGCCAGCAGCCCTCGGACAGGGACGTACCAAGAGACCCAGTACTTC.

The rearrangement links TRBV20-1 to TRBJ2-7; 7 bases fit TRBD2. CDR1 is DFQATT and CDR2 is SNEGSKA in the germline V gene (reference sequence). This CDR3 has 10 residues. CDR3 DNA: TGCAGCGCCCGGGGGGACGAGCAGTACTTC. It yields the protein CSARGDEQYF.

This chain links TRBV2 with TRBJ1-3; D not certain. The CDR3 length is 14 residues. V lost 6 bases and J lost 1, with 10 bases in between. From germline, CDR1 is SNHLY and CDR2 FYNNEI. The CDR3 is CASSGVPSGNTIYF. The CDR3 coding sequence is TGTGCCAGCAGCGGGGTTCCTTCTGGAAACACCATATATTTT.

The CDR3 DNA reads TGTGCCAGCCTCACGGGGTATGGCTACGAGCAGTACTTC. Protein: CASLTGYGYEQYF. This chain uses TRBV2 with TRBJ2-7; tentatively, D is TRBD2 (5 bases). Trimming removed 8 bases from V and 3 bases from J, with 14 bases in between. The CDR3 length is 13 residues. In germline, CDR1 is SNHLY, CDR2 FYNNEI.

The chain recombines TRBV7-9 with TRBJ2-7, with TRBD1 identical over 7 bases. The germline CDR1 and CDR2 sequences are SEHNR and FQNEAQ (reference sequence). The CDR3 totals 19 residues. V lost 0 bases, J lost 3 bases, and 17 bases stayed unmatched. CDR3: CASSLARQGPSTESYEQYF. The CDR3 region has the DNA TGTGCCAGCAGCTTAGCAAGACAGGGTCCAAGCACAGAGAGCTACGAGCAGTACTTC. Variable domain in full (rest from reference TRBV7-9 and TRBJ2-7): DTGVSQNPRHKITKRGQNVTFRCDPISEHNRLYWYRQTLGQGPEFLTYFQNEAQLEKSRLLSDRFSAERPKGSFSTLEIQRTEQGDSAMYLCASSLARQGPSTESYEQYFGPGTRLTVT.

The V and J genes are TRBV28 and TRBJ1-1; the D is unclear. V shed 2 bases and J shed 3 bases, with 13 bases lying between them. The germline V gene encodes CDR1 MDHEN and CDR2 SYDVKM. The CDR3 has 15 amino acids. The CDR3, as DNA: TGTGCCAGCAGTTTAAACGCAGTACGTCACACTGAAGCTTTCTTT. Its translation: CASSLNAVRHTEAFF.

The V and J genes are TRBV9 and TRBJ1-5, with 9 positions matching TRBD1. The germline CDR1 and CDR2 sequences are SGDLS and YYNGEE. The CDR3 is 15 amino acids. Trimming cost V 4 bases and J 3 bases; bases outside gene matches: 5. CDR3 sequence: CASSSGTGHNQPQHF. The DNA of the CDR3 is TGTGCCAGCAGCTCCGGGACAGGGCACAATCAGCCCCAGCATTTT.

The J gene is TRBJ1-3, the V gene TRBV5-4; 10 bases map to TRBD1. This CDR3 is built from 18 residues. The germline gives CDR1 SGHNT, CDR2 YYREEE (reference sequence). V dropped 4 bases and J dropped 3; count of bases not matched to a gene: 13. The CDR3 region has the DNA TGTGCCAGCAGCAGTCCGACAGGGGGCAAGGAACTTGGAAACACCATATATTTT. It yields the protein CASSSPTGGKELGNTIYF.

The gene calls are TRBV14 and TRBJ2-7; 7 positions agree with TRBD2. The germline CDR1 and CDR2 sequences are SGHDN and FVKESK. V dropped 1 base and J dropped 6; count of bases not matched to a gene: 12. The CDR3 length is 16 residues. In DNA, the CDR3 is TGTGCCAGCAGCCAAGTGTCCGGGACTATTCGCTCCGAGCAGTACTTC. As protein: CASSQVSGTIRSEQYF.

The gene calls are TRBV6-1 and TRBJ2-3; a possible D gene is TRBD1 (6 bases). The CDR3 extends over 17 amino acids. V was trimmed by 2 bases and J by 4 bases, leaving 19 bases between them. Germline V CDR1 and CDR2: MNHNS, SASEGT. This chain's CDR3 is CASSETRDIAPPDTQYF. CDR3 DNA sequence: TGTGCCAGCAGTGAAACCCGGGACATTGCGCCACCAGATACGCAGTATTTT.